The clone carrying this T cell receptor beta chain was picked up a small number of times. What it binds is unknown. The TCR beta cDNA libraries carried unique molecular identifiers. Starting from approximately 1 to 10 million T cells, the study yielded approximately 500,000 cDNA molecules. One entry per CDR3 protein results from TCRdb running MiXCR on the PCR reads. The sample records under 900,000 distinct CDR3 sequences, around 53% being singletons. The record originates from a study of post-analysis software for immune sequencing data. Study-wide background: Some patients lacked subtype; others had relapsing-remitting, secondary progressive or progressive-relapsing disease.

CDR1 SGHRS and CDR2 YFSETQ come from the germline V gene. Trimming took off 1 base at V and 3 bases at J, with 10 bases between the two ends. The CDR3 runs 14 residues. Regarding the study as a whole: Included in a set of a few TRBV segments more frequent in patients than controls were TRBV5-6, TRBV5-1 and TRBV20-1. F measure grouped same-batch samples tightly together. Multiple sclerosis patients had significantly lower normalized Chao1 diversity than controls.

The J gene is TRBJ2-5, the V gene TRBV5-1, with no clear D. This TCR was sampled from a girl between 5 and 17 years old with multiple sclerosis. Source material: blood. For the CDR3, the DNA is TGCGCCAGCAGCTTGAGCTCCGCGAAAGAGACCCAGTACTTC. Translating gives CASSLSSAKETQYF.